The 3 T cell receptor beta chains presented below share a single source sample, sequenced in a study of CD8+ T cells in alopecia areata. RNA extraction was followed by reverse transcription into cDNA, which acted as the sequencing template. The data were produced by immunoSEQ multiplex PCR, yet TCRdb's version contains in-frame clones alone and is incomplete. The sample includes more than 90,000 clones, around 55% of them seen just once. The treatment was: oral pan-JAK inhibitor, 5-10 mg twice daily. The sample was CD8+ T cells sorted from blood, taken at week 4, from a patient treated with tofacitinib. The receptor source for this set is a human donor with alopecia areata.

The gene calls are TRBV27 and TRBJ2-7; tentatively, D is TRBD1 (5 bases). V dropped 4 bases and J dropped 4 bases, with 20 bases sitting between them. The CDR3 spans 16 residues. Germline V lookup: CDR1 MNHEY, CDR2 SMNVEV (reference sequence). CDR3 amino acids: CASSYTLSGATYEQYF. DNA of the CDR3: TGTGCCAGCAGTTATACCCTGTCTGGGGCGACTTACGAGCAGTACTTC.

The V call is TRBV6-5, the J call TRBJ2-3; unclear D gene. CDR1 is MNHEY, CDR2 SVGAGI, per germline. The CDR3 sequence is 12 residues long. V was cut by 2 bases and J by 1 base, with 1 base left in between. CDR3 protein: CASSYGTDTQYF. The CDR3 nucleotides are TGTGCCAGCAGTTACGGCACAGATACGCAGTATTTT.

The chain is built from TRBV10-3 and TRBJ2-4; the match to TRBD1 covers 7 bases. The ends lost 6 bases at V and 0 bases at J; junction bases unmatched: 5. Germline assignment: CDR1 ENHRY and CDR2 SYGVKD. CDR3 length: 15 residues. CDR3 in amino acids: CAISPGQEAKNIQYF. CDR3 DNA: TGTGCCATCAGCCCCGGACAGGAAGCCAAAAACATTCAGTACTTC.